What follows describes a single TCR beta chain. The data stem from a study of blood T cell repertoires in COVID-19. CDR1 is SGDLS and CDR2 is YYNGEE in the germline V gene. The CDR3 spans 14 residues. V dropped 3 bases and J dropped 4 bases, with 13 bases sitting between them. In the source study's methods: Cell counts per sample came from amplifying reference gene primers. TCRdb's table, derived via immunoSEQ multiplex PCR, lists solely in-frame clones and lacks some. V and J calls and clone size are as listed in that table; D and trimming were resolved from the DNA. The sample records some 100,000 clones, 90% being singletons.

The sequenced sample consisted of peripheral blood. This clonotype was sampled from a human donor in a cohort sampled during active COVID-19. The chain couples TRBV9 to TRBJ1-1; D is undetermined. The CDR3 spells CASSGTEGRTEAFF. CDR3 nucleotide sequence: TGTGCCAGCAGCGGAACAGAGGGCCGCACTGAAGCTTTCTTT.